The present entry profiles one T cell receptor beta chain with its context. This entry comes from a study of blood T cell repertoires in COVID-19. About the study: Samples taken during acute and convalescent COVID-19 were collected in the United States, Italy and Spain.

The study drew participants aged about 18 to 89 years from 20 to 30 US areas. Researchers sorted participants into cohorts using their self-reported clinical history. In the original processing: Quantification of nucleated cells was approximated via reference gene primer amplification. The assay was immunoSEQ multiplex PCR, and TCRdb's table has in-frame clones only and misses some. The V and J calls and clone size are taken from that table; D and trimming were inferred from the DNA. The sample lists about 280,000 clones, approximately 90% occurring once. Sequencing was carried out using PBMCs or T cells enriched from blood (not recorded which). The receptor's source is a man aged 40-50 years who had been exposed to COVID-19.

The CDR3 here is CASSYSMTSGSYEQYF. The CDR3 nucleotides read TGTGCCAGCAGTTACTCGATGACTAGCGGGAGTTACGAGCAGTACTTC. The V call is TRBV6-5, the J call TRBJ2-7; 12 bases are a match to TRBD2. The trim removed 0 bases at V and 4 bases at J, leaving 4 bases unmatched. Germline V CDR1 and CDR2: MNHEY, SVGAGI. The CDR3 has 16 residues.